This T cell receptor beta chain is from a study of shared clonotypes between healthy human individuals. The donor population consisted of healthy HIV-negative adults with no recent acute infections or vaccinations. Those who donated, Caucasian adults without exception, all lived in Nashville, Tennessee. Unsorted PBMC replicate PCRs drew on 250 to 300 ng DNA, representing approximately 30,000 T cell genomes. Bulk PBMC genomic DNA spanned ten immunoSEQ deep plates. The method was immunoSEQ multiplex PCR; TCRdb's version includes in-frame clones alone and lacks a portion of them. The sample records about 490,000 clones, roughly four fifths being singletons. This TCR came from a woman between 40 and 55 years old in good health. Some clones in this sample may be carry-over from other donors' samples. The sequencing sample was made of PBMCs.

For the CDR3, the DNA is TGTGCCAGCAGCTTGGTGGGACTAGCGGGGAATGAGCAGTTCTTC. It encodes CASSLVGLAGNEQFF. This chain connects TRBV5-4 to TRBJ2-1; TRBD2 aligns across 13 bases. Trimming at V came to 0 bases and at J to 7 bases, leaving 1 base not matched to a gene. Germline CDR1 SGHNT, CDR2 YYREEE (reference sequence). CDR3 length equals 15 residues.